This T cell receptor beta chain was recovered during a study of identifying expanded T cells in peripheral blood. Repertoires were generated with immunoSEQ multiplex PCR, while TCRdb's copy carries only in-frame clones and drops some. Here the sample spans tens of thousands of clones, 80% to 85% being singletons. V trimming: 3 bases; J trimming: 0 bases; junction bases outside the gene matches: 4. Germline CDR1 SGDLS, CDR2 YYNGEE. The CDR3 extends over 15 amino acids. This chain connects TRBV9 to TRBJ2-7; 9 bases match TRBD1. The origin of this receptor is a person aged 18 to 70 in good health. Sequenced input: blood. CDR3 sequence: CASSGGQGGSYEQYF. As DNA, the CDR3 is TGTGCCAGCAGCGGGGGACAGGGTGGCTCCTACGAGCAGTACTTC.